The rows below give T cell receptor beta chains drawn from one sample of a study of beta chain features in type 1 diabetes. The method was immunoSEQ multiplex PCR; TCRdb's version includes in-frame clones alone and lacks a portion of them. The sample includes about 230,000 clones, 15% to 20% seen only once; the top ten take approximately 0.086%. The sequencing input was naive CD4+ T cells from blood. These receptors all come from a man younger than 40 with type 1 diabetes. The CDR3 runs from the conserved cysteine through the conserved F or W. The order of the fields is V gene, D gene, clone size, J gene, CDR3 length, CDR3 DNA, CDR3 protein. A D gene is named only where the DNA matches it firmly. Clone sizes are given selectively: once, few, many, or a class where the clone is expanded.

TRBV30	TRBD1	once	TRBJ1-2	15	TGTGCCTGGGTCGGGACAGGGGGATCGTACTATGGCTACACCTTC	CAWVGTGGSYYGYTF
TRBV12-5	.	.	TRBJ2-1	16	TGTGCTAGTGGTTTGGTACTCGGACAGCGTTATAATGAGCAGTTCTTC	CASGLVLGQRYNEQFF
TRBV28	.	.	TRBJ2-4	15	TGTGCCAGCAGTTTGGGAGAGCTAGCCAAAAACATTCAGTACTTC	CASSLGELAKNIQYF
TRBV28	TRBD2	few	TRBJ2-1	17	TGTGCCAGCAGTCCCTCGAGAGGGACTAGCGGCGCCAATGAGCAGTTCTTC	CASSPSRGTSGANEQFF
TRBV18	.	few	TRBJ2-7	14	TGTGCCAGCTCACCGGGGGCAGGAACCTACGAGCAGTACTTC	CASSPGAGTYEQYF
TRBV9	TRBD1	.	TRBJ2-7	16	TGTGCCAGCAGCGTAACGACAGGGGGCCTCGCGTCCGAGCAGTACTTC	CASSVTTGGLASEQYF
TRBV6-6	TRBD2	.	TRBJ2-7	13	TGTGCCAGCAGCCAGGGACTAGCTAGGGAGCAGTACTTC	CASSQGLAREQYF
TRBV7-8	TRBD2	.	TRBJ2-2	17	TGTGCCAGCAGCTTAGGCAACCTAGCGGGAAACACCGGGGAGCTGTTTTTT	CASSLGNLAGNTGELFF
TRBV25-1	.	.	TRBJ1-1	13	TGTGCCAGCAGTGAGGGGAGGTACACTGAAGCTTTCTTT	CASSEGRYTEAFF
TRBV29-1	TRBD1	few	TRBJ1-1	14	TGCAGCGCTCGCTACAGGGGGTTGAACACTGAAGCTTTCTTT	CSARYRGLNTEAFF
TRBV9	TRBD1	few	TRBJ2-5	14	TGTGCCAGCAGCGTAGGGACAGGGATCGAGACCCAGTACTTC	CASSVGTGIETQYF
TRBV7-9	.	.	TRBJ1-2	14	TGTGCCAGCAGCTTAGCGCCCGGGGGGCGAGGCTACACCTTC	CASSLAPGGRGYTF
TRBV10-3	.	.	TRBJ1-2	13	TGTGCCATCAGTGAAGACAGAGACTATGGCTACACCTTC	CAISEDRDYGYTF
TRBV15	.	few	TRBJ2-4	14	TGTGCCACCGAGAAGGGGCAGGGCGGCTCTATTCAGTACTTC	CATEKGQGGSIQYF
TRBV9	.	.	TRBJ2-3	15	TGTGCCAGCAGCGTGATCCCCGGGCAGGCAGATACGCAGTATTTT	CASSVIPGQADTQYF
TRBV6-5	.	.	TRBJ2-3	12	TGTGCCAGCAGTTACACCAGGGATACGCAGTATTTT	CASSYTRDTQYF
TRBV7-9	TRBD2	.	TRBJ2-5	15	TGTGCCAGCAGCTTATCTAGCGGGGGGCAAGAGACCCAGTACTTC	CASSLSSGGQETQYF
TRBV7-9	TRBD1	.	TRBJ2-4	14	TGTGCCAGCAGCTTTCTAGGGACAGAAAACATTCAGTACTTC	CASSFLGTENIQYF
TRBV29-1	.	few	TRBJ1-1	13	TGCAGCGTTGCAGGGGTTATGAACACTGAAGCTTTCTTT	CSVAGVMNTEAFF
TRBV4-1	TRBD2	.	TRBJ2-3	16	TGCGCCAGCAGCCTATTCATAGCGGGAGTGGCAGATACGCAGTATTTT	CASSLFIAGVADTQYF